These 5 T cell receptor beta chains were all obtained from the same sample, sequenced in a study of siplizumab effects on memory and regulatory T cells. Libraries were prepared by immunoSEQ multiplex PCR; TCRdb keeps only in-frame clonotypes and omits some of them. The sample carries tens of thousands of clones, roughly 85% recorded once. Sequences were obtained from memory CD4+ T cells sorted from blood. Receptors were obtained from a human donor in good health.

At least ten counts were recorded for this clone. V is TRBV6-6 and J is TRBJ2-2; D remains ambiguous. The CDR3 spans 16 residues. V was clipped by 5 bases and J by 0 bases, with 13 bases between them. Germline CDR1 is MNHNY and CDR2 is SVGAGI (reference sequence). CDR3 residues: CASSHRRFANTGELFF. In nucleotides, the CDR3 is TGTGCCAGCAGTCACCGCAGGTTCGCGAACACCGGGGAGCTGTTTTTT.

J is TRBJ2-5 and V is TRBV28; TRBD1 matches at 10 bases. The V gene's germline CDR1 is MDHEN and CDR2 SYDVKM. The CDR3 contains 15 residues. The J segment lost 1 base and the V segment lost 6 bases, leaving 5 bases of the junction unmatched. CDR3 DNA: TGTGCCAGCAGGTCGGGACAGGGGATCCAAGAGACCCAGTACTTC. Translated: CASRSGQGIQETQYF.

The V gene is TRBV2, the J gene TRBJ2-7, with 12 bases aligning to TRBD2. V was clipped by 5 bases and J by 3 bases; unmatched bases: 5. The germline V gene encodes CDR1 SNHLY and CDR2 FYNNEI. This CDR3 is built from 15 residues. The CDR3 region is CASSYLAGGRYEQYF. CDR3 in DNA: TGTGCCAGCAGTTATCTAGCGGGAGGGCGCTACGAGCAGTACTTC. The whole variable domain, remainder taken from reference TRBV2 and TRBJ2-7, is EPEVTQTPSHQVTQMGQEVILRCVPISNHLYFYWYRQILGQKVEFLVSFYNNEISEKSEIFDDQFSVERPDGSNFTLKIRSTKLEDSAMYFCASSYLAGGRYEQYFGPGTRLTVT.

The rearrangement links TRBV5-6 to TRBJ2-7; D ambiguous. CDR1 SGHDT and CDR2 YYEEEE come from the germline V gene. The CDR3 covers 15 residues. Trimming pared 4 bases from V and 0 bases from J, leaving 14 bases between. The CDR3 loop is CASSPRGRSSYEQYF. The CDR3 bases are TGTGCCAGCAGCCCCAGAGGCAGGAGCTCCTACGAGCAGTACTTC.

This chain joins TRBV7-8 and TRBJ1-3, with D possibly TRBD1 on 6 matching bases. Deletions cut 3 bases from V and 2 bases from J, with 14 bases between. The V gene's germline CDR1 is SGHVS and CDR2 FQNEAQ. The CDR3 sequence is 16 residues long. CDR3 protein: CASSLIDTGTGNTIYF. CDR3 DNA: TGTGCCAGCAGCTTGATCGATACAGGGACTGGAAACACCATATATTTT.